This TCR beta chain was observed in a study of T-cell memory formation after mild COVID-19. TCRdb reanalysed the 5' RACE reads using MiXCR and keeps one entry per CDR3 protein. The table lists approximately 300,000 distinct CDR3 sequences, approximately 16% of them singletons. Germline V gene data show CDR1 as MGHRA and CDR2 as YSYEKL. V was shortened by 3 bases and J by 4 bases, with 9 bases between the two germline ends. This CDR3 has 13 residues. Findings and caveats of the study: Second-wave clones that peaked on day 37 lacked confirmed SARS-CoV-2 specificity. Shrinking CD4+ clones resided mostly in CM and EM, and CD8+ ones in EMRA. There were some responding clones in pre-infection memory, which suggested that cross-reactive memory had joined.

The table lists this clonotype with a few counts. The antigen remains unidentified. V and J are TRBV4-1 and TRBJ2-5; D may be TRBD1 or TRBD2 (5 bases each). Sequenced: PBMCs or a T cell subset sorted from them (not recorded which). The clonotype was recovered from a man in his late teens or twenties who had mild COVID-19 (a few samples of this study predate the infection). Cell type and time point are not known. This CDR3 reads CASSHIGGETQYF. In DNA form, the CDR3 reads TGCGCCAGCAGCCACATTGGGGGAGAGACCCAGTACTTC.